This entry is about one T cell receptor beta chain. No antigen is known for it. No base quality values were provided; no much bigger clone lies one nucleotide off. Libraries came from the immunoSEQ multiplex PCR assay. In the paper's pipeline: During preprocessing, nonproductive sequences were discarded, as were any CDR3s that did not begin with C, did not end with F or W, or were shorter than 7 amino acids. Antigen-specific clonotypes were called with the MANAFEST web app, based on expansion relative to reference and other culture wells. A clone counted as positive if significantly expanded in 2 of 3 replicate wells versus the reference culture at FDR below 0.05. For a clone to be considered positive, significant expansion relative to all other tandem wells and an odds ratio above 5 were also required. CDR3 homology was measured as pairwise Levenshtein distance, computed with the stringdist R package after trimming three terminal residues from each end. TCRdb provides this immuneACCESS table in a form limited to in-frame rearrangements. Some clones are lacking; in checked studies, under half of them reflect an unresolved V gene, and why the rest are absent is not known. V and J calls and clone size are those listed in that table; D and trimming were worked out from the DNA. Across this sample there are about 18,000 clones, with more than 75% seen only once. The leading ten clones occupy roughly a fifth of the sample.

The source of the sample is a study of CD4 T cells in relation to SARS-CoV-2 and coronaviruses (dated by TCRdb to 2020 to 2022). At the level of the whole study: In the ViraFEST assay, PBMCs were cultured with antigen for about eleven days, after which TCR beta CDR3s were sequenced to identify antigen-specific clonal expansions. An HIV-1 Nef peptide pool or a no-peptide culture served as the negative reference condition. HLA restriction was mapped for shared crossreactive spike epitopes using patient-derived lymphoblastoid cell lines. Memory CD4+ T cell crossreactivity between SARS-CoV-2 and common cold coronavirus spike proteins was assessed at the TCR clonotype level in the study. The Adaptive Biotechnologies TCR-sequencing kit was used to sequence samples from three pre-COVID donors and the naive versus memory experiments, while other data came from Illumina-based sequencing. A different TCR-beta assay, based on Illumina, was used to sequence expansion assays from other donors in the study. Paper-wide results and their limitations: Because no donor provided both pre-pandemic and post-infection samples, tracing the source of pre-existing responses was limited. In about 60% of donors, memory CD4+ clonotypes turned up that crossrecognized SARS-CoV-2 and at least one common cold coronavirus spike. The study was limited by small numbers of patients and tested TCRs. Because the crossreactivity analysis focused on spike protein, crossreactivity against other viral proteins was not assessed. Crossreactive clones showed significantly weaker SARS-CoV-2-driven expansion than monoreactive clones, consistent with antigenic imprinting.

CD4+ T cells from unexposed donors were collected before the COVID-19 pandemic (2011-2018). The EasySep CD4+ T cell isolation kit was used to isolate CD4+ T cells once the cultures had run for approximately ten days. As cell number allowed, CD4+ T cells from unexposed donors were tested for reactivity to SARS-CoV-2 S and N and to four common cold coronavirus spike pools. Around 1.9 million PBMCs per well were cultured in IMDM with about 5% human AB serum and around 10 IU/ml IL-2. Half of the culture medium was replaced with fresh IL-2-containing medium on days 3 and 7. In general, every peptide culture condition was set up in three replicate wells. Leukapheresis product for the unexposed donors was purchased commercially. PBMCs were isolated from leukapheresis product or whole blood by Ficoll-Paque PLUS gradient centrifugation. PBMCs were either cryopreserved at -140°C or used fresh in the expansion assay. The QIAamp Micro DNA Kit was used to extract genomic DNA from the CD4+ T cells.

Spanning cysteine to phenylalanine, the CDR3 consists of 14 amino acids. Kept here is only the CDR3 DNA, which spans 42 bases and is read in frame from base 1. CDR1 and CDR2 (GTSNPN, SVGIG) derive from the germline V gene (reference sequence). Germline trimming amounts to 4 bases on V and 7 bases on J, with 9 as the count of junction bases outside the gene matches. The V and J genes are TRBV30 and TRBJ1-2, with 10 bases aligning to TRBD1. Sample: CD4+ T cells from PBMCs, cultured in vitro. This sequence was found in a human donor in good health. The nucleotides read TGTGCCTGGAAACCGGGACAGGGGACGGGTGGCTACACCTTC. Translated, it gives CAWKPGQGTGGYTF.